This T cell receptor (beta chain) was documented in a study of blood T cell repertoires in COVID-19. As for the study in general: T cells, B-cell-depleted T cells, or PBMCs provided the cDNA or gDNA that served as material.

TCRdb's table, derived via immunoSEQ multiplex PCR, lists solely in-frame clones and lacks some. Of 95,000 to 110,000 clones listed, roughly 89% are singletons. This CDR3 region has 17 residues. CDR1 SGHTA and CDR2 FQGTGA come from the germline V gene. V was pared by 2 bases and J by 0 bases, with 5 bases of the junction left unmatched. The rearrangement joins TRBV7-3 to TRBJ2-5, with 11 bases matching TRBD2. This TCR was recovered from a human donor in a cohort sampled during active COVID-19. Sequencing was done on a sample of peripheral blood. CDR3 sequence: CASSLGSSGRNQETQYF. The CDR3 DNA is TGTGCCAGCAGCTTAGGGTCTAGCGGGAGGAACCAAGAGACCCAGTACTTC.